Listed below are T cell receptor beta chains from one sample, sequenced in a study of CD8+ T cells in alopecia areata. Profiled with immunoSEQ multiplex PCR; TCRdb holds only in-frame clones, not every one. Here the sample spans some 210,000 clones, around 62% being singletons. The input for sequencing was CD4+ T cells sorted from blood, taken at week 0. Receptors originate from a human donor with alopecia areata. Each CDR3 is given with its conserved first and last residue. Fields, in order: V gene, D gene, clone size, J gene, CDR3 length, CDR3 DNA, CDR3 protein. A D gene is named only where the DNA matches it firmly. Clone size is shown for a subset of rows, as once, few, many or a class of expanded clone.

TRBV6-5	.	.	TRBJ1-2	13	TGTGCCAGCAGTTACTCAGGGTTCTATGGCTACACCTTC	CASSYSGFYGYTF
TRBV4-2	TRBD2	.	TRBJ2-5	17	TGTGCCAGCAGCCACGAAAAACTAGCGGGAGGGCAAGAGACCCAGTACTTC	CASSHEKLAGGQETQYF
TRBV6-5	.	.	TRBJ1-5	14	TGTGCCAGCAAAGGCGGAGGCTTTAATCAGCCCCAGCATTTT	CASKGGGFNQPQHF
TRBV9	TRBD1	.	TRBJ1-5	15	TGTGCCAGCAGCTATGGGACAGGGGCAAATCAGCCCCAGCATTTT	CASSYGTGANQPQHF
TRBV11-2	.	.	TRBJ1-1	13	TGTGCCAGCAGCCTAGACACGAACACTGAAGCTTTCTTT	CASSLDTNTEAFF
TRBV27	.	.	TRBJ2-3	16	TGTGCCAGCAGTTGGGCCGGCTTCCAAAGCACAGATACGCAGTATTTT	CASSWAGFQSTDTQYF
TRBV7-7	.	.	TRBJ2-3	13	TGTGCTAGCAGCTTACAGCTCGTAGATACGCAGTATTTT	CASSLQLVDTQYF
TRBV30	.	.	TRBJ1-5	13	TGTGCCTGGAGTGTCCAGGGTACCCAGCCCCAGCATTTT	CAWSVQGTQPQHF
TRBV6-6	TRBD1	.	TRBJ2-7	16	TGTGCCAGCAGTCTCCGCTCCGACAGGGTAAATAACGAGCAGTACTTC	CASSLRSDRVNNEQYF
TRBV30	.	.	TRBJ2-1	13	TGTGCCTGGACCGGCGGGGTCGGCAATGAGCAGTTCTTC	CAWTGGVGNEQFF
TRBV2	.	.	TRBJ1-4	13	TGTGCCAGCAGATCGGGACTGAAGGAAAAACTGTTTTTT	CASRSGLKEKLFF
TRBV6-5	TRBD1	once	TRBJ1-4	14	TGTGCCAGCAGCCTGGACAGGGGGTTTGAAAAACTGTTTTTT	CASSLDRGFEKLFF
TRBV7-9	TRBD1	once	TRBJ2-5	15	TGTGCCAGCAGCTGGGGGACAGATAGTCAAGAGACCCAGTACTTC	CASSWGTDSQETQYF
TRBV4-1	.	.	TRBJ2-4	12	TGCGCCAGCAGCCGAGACTTAGCCGTTCAGTACTTC	CASSRDLAVQYF
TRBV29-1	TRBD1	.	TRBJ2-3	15	TGCAGCGTTGACAGACAGGGGATTAGTACAGATACGCAGTATTTT	CSVDRQGISTDTQYF
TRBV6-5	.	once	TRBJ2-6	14	TGTGCCAGCGTTTCCTACTCTGGGGCCAACGTCCTGACTTTC	CASVSYSGANVLTF
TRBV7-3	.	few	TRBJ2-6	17	TGTGCCAGCAGCTCGTTGGGAGCGGCTTCTGGGGCCAACGTCCTGACTTTC	CASSSLGAASGANVLTF
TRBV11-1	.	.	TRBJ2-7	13	TGTGCCAGCAGCTTCCAGGACTACACTCGGCAGTACTTC	CASSFQDYTRQYF
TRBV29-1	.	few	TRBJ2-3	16	TGCAGCGTTGCGCTTCTAATTCGAGGACGTACAGATACGCAGTATTTT	CSVALLIRGRTDTQYF
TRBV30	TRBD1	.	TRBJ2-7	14	TGTGCCTGGGCTACAGGGGGTGGGTCCTACGAGCAGTACTTC	CAWATGGGSYEQYF
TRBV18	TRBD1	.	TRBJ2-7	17	TGTGCCAGCTCACCACTCGTTCGACAGGGGAATCTGAACGAGCAGTACTTC	CASSPLVRQGNLNEQYF